This section outlines one TCR beta chain sequence together with its context. The V and J ends lost 6 bases and 4 bases respectively, with 14 bases between them. Germline assignment: CDR1 SGHRS and CDR2 YFSETQ. The CDR3 covers 15 residues. The sample originates from a study of control samples from healthy donors and cancer patients. Here immunoSEQ multiplex PCR was the method, and the copy in TCRdb shows in-frame clones only, minus some. Of 180,000 or so clones listed, roughly 95% were seen once; the top ten hold 4.1%. Material for sequencing was blood. This TCR derives from a woman between 55 and 75 years old in good health. The J gene is TRBJ1-6, the V gene TRBV5-1, with a tentative D call TRBD1 (5 bases). The CDR3 DNA reads TGCGCCAGCACCCCGGAGGGACGATATAATTCACCCCTCCACTTT. The encoded protein is CASTPEGRYNSPLHF.